These 5 T cell receptor beta chains were all obtained from the same sample, sequenced in a study of human T cells and chemical hapten exposure. TCRdb fed the RACE reads into MiXCR, producing one record per CDR3 protein. Here the sample spans some 350,000 distinct CDR3 sequences, approximately 6.9% being singletons. Time point given: patch test 1, 2 weeks after DPC sensitization. Stated treatment: therapeutic diphenylcyclopropenone sensitization with weekly scalp DPC. The sequencing used whole blood, collected in connection with sensitization to the hapten diphenylcyclopropenone (DPC). These receptors all stem from a young woman with alopecia areata. Some clones in this sample may be carry-over from other donors' samples.

This clonotype was seen more than once but under ten times. The CDR3 region is CASRPLQGPGRDEQFF. CDR3 in DNA: TGTGCCAGCAGGCCCCTACAGGGCCCGGGTCGTGATGAGCAGTTCTTC. V is TRBV6-5 and J is TRBJ2-1; D is perhaps TRBD1 (6 bases). The V and J ends lost 6 bases and 8 bases respectively, with 23 bases between them. This CDR3 is 16 amino acids long. Germline lookup yields CDR1 MNHEY and CDR2 SVGAGI.

The chain uses TRBV27 and TRBJ1-6; D gene uncertain. With 1 base removed from V and 0 bases from J, the gap between germline ends came to 4 bases. This CDR3 is 15 amino acids long. The germline gives CDR1 MNHEY, CDR2 SMNVEV (reference sequence). CDR3 protein: CASSLYPSYNSPLHF. CDR3 DNA: TGTGCCAGCAGTTTATACCCCTCCTATAATTCACCCCTCCACTTT.

This clonotype was seen at least ten times. The V gene is TRBV10-3, the J gene TRBJ1-2, with TRBD1 matching over 9 bases. The CDR3 extends over 14 amino acids. V lost 6 bases and J lost 1; bases outside the gene matches: 3. CDR1 ENHRY and CDR2 SYGVKD come from the germline V gene. CDR3 region: CAISPGQGNYGYTF. CDR3 sequence (DNA): TGTGCCATCAGCCCGGGACAGGGTAACTATGGCTACACCTTC.

As regards this clonotype: A far larger clone is just one base off, so this is likely a read error. This chain joins TRBV5-4 and TRBJ2-3; 7 bases align to TRBD1. After removal of 2 bases from V and 5 bases from J, the junction contained 2 bases not matched to a gene. The CDR3 is 13 residues long. From germline, CDR1 is SGHNT and CDR2 YYREEE (reference sequence). The CDR3, as DNA: TGTGCCAGCAGCTTCCGGGACAGAGATACGCAGTATTTT. It translates to CASSFRDRDTQYF.

The chain links TRBV6-2 or TRBV6-3 to TRBJ1-1; D may be TRBD1 (6 bases). The CDR3 is 18 residues long. Germline loops: CDR1 MNHEY, CDR2 SVGEGT. The V end was cut by 7 bases, the J end by 6 bases, with 30 bases between. The CDR3 region is CASTPPNLPTNRVPEAFF. The CDR3 DNA sequence: TGTGCCAGCACTCCTCCCAATTTGCCCACCAACAGGGTACCTGAAGCTTTCTTT.